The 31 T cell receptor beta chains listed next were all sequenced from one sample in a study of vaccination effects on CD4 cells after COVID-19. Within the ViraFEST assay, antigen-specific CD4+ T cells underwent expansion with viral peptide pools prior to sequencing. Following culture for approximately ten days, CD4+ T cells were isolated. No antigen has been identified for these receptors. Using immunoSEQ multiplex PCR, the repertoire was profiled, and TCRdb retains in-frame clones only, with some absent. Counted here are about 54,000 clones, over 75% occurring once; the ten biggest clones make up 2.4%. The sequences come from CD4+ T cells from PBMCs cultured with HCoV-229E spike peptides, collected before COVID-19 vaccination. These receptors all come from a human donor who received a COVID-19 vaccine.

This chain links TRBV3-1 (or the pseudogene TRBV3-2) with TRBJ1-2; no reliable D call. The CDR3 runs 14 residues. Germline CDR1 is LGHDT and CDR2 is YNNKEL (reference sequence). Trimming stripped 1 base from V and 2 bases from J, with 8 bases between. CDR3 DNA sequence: TGTGCCAGCAGCCAAGTTTCCGGGAACTATGGCTACACCTTC. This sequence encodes CASSQVSGNYGYTF.

This chain's CDR3 is CASSQDLAGGLETQYF. As DNA, the CDR3 is TGTGCCAGCAGCCAAGATCTAGCGGGGGGCCTGGAGACCCAGTACTTC. The chain joins TRBV4-2 to TRBJ2-5; the match to TRBD2 covers 11 bases. V was pared by 0 bases and J by 5 bases, with 5 bases of the junction left unmatched. The CDR3 extends over 16 amino acids. Germline values: CDR1 LGHNA, CDR2 YNFKEQ.

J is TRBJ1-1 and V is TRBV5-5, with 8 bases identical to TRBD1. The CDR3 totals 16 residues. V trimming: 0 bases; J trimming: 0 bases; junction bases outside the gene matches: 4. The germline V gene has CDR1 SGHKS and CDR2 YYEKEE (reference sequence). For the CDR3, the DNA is TGTGCCAGCAGCTTGGGTACAGGGGGGTTGAACACTGAAGCTTTCTTT. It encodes CASSLGTGGLNTEAFF.

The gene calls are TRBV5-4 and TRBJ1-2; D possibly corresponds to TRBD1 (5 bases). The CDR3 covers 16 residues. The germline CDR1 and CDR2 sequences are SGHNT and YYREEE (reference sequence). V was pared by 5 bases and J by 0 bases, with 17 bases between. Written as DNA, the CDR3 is TGTGCCAGCAGAGAAGGCGGGGCCTCCTCTAACTATGGCTACACCTTC. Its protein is CASREGGASSNYGYTF.

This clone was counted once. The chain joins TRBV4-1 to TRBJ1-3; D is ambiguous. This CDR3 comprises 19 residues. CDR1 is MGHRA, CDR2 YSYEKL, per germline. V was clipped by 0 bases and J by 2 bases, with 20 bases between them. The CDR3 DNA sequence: TGCGCCAGCAGCCAAGATAGGGCGTGGGTTGGGTTGGCTGGAAACACCATATATTTT. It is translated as CASSQDRAWVGLAGNTIYF.

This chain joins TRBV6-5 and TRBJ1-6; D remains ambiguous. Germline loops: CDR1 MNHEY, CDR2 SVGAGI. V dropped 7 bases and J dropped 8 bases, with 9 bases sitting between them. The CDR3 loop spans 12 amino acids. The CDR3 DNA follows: TGTGCCAGCAAGAAGGTTGATTCACCCCTCCACTTT. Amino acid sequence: CASKKVDSPLHF.

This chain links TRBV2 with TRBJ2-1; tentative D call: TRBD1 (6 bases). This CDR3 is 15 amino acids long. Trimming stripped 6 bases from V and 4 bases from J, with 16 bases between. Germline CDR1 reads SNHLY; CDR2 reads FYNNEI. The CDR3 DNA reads TGTGCCAGCAGAAATCAGGGGTCTCCTTACAATGAGCAGTTCTTC. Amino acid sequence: CASRNQGSPYNEQFF.

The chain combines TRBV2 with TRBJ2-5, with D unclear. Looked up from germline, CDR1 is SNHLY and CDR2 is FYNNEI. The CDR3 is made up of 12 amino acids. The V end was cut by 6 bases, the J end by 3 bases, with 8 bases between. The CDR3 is CASRPLKETQYF. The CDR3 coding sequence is TGTGCCAGCAGGCCTCTCAAAGAGACCCAGTACTTC. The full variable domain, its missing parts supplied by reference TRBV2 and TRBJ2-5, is EPEVTQTPSHQVTQMGQEVILRCVPISNHLYFYWYRQILGQKVEFLVSFYNNEISEKSEIFDDQFSVERPDGSNFTLKIRSTKLEDSAMYFCASRPLKETQYFGPGTRLLVL.

CDR3 loop: CASSLLWDRDYEQYV. Here the CDR3 DNA reads TGCGCCAGCAGCCTCCTATGGGACAGGGACTACGAGCAGTACGTC. The chain employs TRBV4-1 and TRBJ2-7; 9 nucleotides line up with TRBD1. V shed 4 bases, J shed 3 bases, and the junction held 7 bases outside the gene matches. CDR3 size: 15 residues. Germline values: CDR1 MGHRA, CDR2 YSYEKL.

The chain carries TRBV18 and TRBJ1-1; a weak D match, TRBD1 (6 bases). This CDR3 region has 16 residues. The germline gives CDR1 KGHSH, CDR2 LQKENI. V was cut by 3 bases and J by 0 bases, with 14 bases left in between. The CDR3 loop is CASSPTSTGVNTEAFF. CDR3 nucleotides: TGTGCCAGCTCACCTACATCGACAGGAGTGAACACTGAAGCTTTCTTT.

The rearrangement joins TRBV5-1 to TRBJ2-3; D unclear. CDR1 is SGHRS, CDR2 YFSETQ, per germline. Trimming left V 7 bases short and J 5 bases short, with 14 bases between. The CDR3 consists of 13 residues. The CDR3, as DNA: TGCGCCAGCTTCAGGATTAGTGGAGATACGCAGTATTTT. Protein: CASFRISGDTQYF.

CDR3 in amino acids: CAWSPGTPNPNSGNTIYF. CDR3 coding DNA: TGTGCCTGGAGCCCCGGGACGCCTAATCCCAACTCTGGAAACACCATATATTTT. The chain carries TRBV30 and TRBJ1-3; D perhaps matches TRBD1 (5 bases). This CDR3 region has 18 residues. The V end was cut by 3 bases, the J end by 0 bases, with 21 bases between. Per germline, CDR1 GTSNPN and CDR2 SVGIG (reference sequence).

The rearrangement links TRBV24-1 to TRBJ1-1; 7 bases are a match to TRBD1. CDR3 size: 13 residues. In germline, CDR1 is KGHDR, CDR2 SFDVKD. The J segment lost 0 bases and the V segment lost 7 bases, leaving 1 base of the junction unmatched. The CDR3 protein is CATRGQLNTEAFF. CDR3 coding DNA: TGTGCCACCAGGGGACAGTTGAACACTGAAGCTTTCTTT.

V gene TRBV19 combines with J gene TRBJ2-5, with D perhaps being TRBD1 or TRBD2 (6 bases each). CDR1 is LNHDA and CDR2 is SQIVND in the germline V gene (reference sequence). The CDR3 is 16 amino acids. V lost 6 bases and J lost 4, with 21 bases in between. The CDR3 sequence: CASRPRDTFGGETQYF. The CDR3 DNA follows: TGTGCCAGTAGGCCCCGGGACACATTCGGGGGAGAGACCCAGTACTTC.

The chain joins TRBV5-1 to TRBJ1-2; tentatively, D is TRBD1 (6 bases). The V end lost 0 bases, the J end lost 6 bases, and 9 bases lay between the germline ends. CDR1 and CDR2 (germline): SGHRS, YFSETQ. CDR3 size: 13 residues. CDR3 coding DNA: TGCGCCAGCAGCTTGGGGACAGACCATGGCTACACCTTC. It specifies CASSLGTDHGYTF.

The CDR3 protein is CASSFDRVSEQYV. The CDR3 DNA is TGTGCCAGCAGCTTCGACAGGGTGAGCGAGCAGTACGTC. The rearrangement links TRBV7-9 to TRBJ2-7, with TRBD1 matching 7 bases. V lost 3 bases to trimming and J lost 6 bases; unmatched junction nucleotides: 5. CDR1 SEHNR and CDR2 FQNEAQ come from the germline V gene (reference sequence). This CDR3 has 13 amino acids.

The CDR3 sequence: CASSLTGPLGNQPQHF. CDR3 nucleotides: TGTGCCAGCAGCTTGACAGGACCCCTGGGCAATCAGCCCCAGCATTTT. The chain has TRBV7-2 and TRBJ1-5; D is perhaps TRBD1 (6 bases). The V gene's germline CDR1 is SGHTA and CDR2 FQGNSA. The V end lost 3 bases, the J end lost 2 bases, and 14 bases lay between the germline ends. CDR3 size: 16 residues. The full variable domain, with the rest looked up from reference TRBV7-2 and TRBJ1-5, is GAGVSQSPSNKVTEKGKDVELRCDPISGHTALYWYRQSLGQGLEFLIYFQGNSAPDKSGLPSDRFSAERTGGSVSTLTIQRTQQEDSAVYLCASSLTGPLGNQPQHFGDGTRLSIL.

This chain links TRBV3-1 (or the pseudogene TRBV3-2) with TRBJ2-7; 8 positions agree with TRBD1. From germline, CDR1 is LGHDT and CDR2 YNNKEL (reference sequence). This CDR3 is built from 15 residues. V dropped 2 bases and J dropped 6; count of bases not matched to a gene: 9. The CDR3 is CASSQRTGSGSEQYV. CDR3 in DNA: TGTGCCAGCAGCCAAAGGACAGGGTCAGGTTCCGAGCAGTACGTC.

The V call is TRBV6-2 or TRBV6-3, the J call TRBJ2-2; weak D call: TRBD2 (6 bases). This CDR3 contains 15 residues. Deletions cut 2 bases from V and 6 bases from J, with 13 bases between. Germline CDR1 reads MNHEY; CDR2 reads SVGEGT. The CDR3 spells CASSYTSRGPGELFF. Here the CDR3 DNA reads TGTGCCAGCAGTTACACGTCGCGGGGTCCCGGGGAGCTGTTTTTT.

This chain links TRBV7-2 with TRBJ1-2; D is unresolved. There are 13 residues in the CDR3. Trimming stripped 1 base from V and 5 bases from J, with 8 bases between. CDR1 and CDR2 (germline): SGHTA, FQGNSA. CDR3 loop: CASSLGTDYGYTF. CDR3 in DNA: TGTGCCAGCAGCTTAGGAACGGATTATGGCTACACCTTC.

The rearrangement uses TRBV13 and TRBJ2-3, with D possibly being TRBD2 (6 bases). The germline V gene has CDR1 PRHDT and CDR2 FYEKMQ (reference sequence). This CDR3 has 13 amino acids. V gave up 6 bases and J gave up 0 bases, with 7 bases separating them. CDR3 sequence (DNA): TGTGCCAGCAGGGGGACTAGCACAGATACGCAGTATTTT. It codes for CASRGTSTDTQYF.

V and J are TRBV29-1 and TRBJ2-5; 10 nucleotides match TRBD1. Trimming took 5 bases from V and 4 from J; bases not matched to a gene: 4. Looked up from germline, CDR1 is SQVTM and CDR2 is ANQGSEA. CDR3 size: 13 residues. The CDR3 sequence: CSVCRDRGETQYF. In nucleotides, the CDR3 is TGCAGCGTTTGCCGGGACAGGGGAGAGACCCAGTACTTC.

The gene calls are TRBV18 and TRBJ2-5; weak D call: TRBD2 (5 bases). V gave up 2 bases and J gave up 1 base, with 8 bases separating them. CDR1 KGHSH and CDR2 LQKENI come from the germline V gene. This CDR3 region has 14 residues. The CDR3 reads CASSPGLAQETQYF. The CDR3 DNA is TGTGCCAGCTCACCAGGGCTAGCCCAAGAGACCCAGTACTTC. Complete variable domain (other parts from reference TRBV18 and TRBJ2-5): NAGVMQNPRHLVRRRGQEARLRCSPMKGHSHVYWYRQLPEEGLKFMVYLQKENIIDESGMPKERFSAEFPKEGPSILRIQQVVRGDSAAYFCASSPGLAQETQYFGPGTRLLVL.

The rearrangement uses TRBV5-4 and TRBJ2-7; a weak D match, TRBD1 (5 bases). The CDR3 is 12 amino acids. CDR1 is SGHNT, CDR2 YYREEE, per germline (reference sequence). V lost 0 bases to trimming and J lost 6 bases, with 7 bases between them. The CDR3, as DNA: TGTGCCAGCAGCTTGGGGACAAGCGAGCAGTACGTC. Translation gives CASSLGTSEQYV.

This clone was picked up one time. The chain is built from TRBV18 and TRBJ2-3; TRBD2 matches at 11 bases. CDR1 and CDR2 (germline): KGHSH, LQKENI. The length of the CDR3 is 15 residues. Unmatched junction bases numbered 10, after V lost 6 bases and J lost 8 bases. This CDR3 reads CASSQTSGEISTQYF. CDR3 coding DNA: TGTGCCAGCTCGCAGACTAGCGGGGAGATCTCTACGCAGTATTTT.

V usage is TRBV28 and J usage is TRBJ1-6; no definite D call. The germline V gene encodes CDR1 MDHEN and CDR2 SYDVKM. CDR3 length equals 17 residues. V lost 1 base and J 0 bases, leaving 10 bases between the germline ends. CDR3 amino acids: CASSLSRGSSYNSPLHF. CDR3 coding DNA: TGTGCCAGCAGTTTATCCCGAGGGAGCTCCTATAATTCACCCCTCCACTTT.

The CDR3 coding sequence is TGTGCCAGTGTCCGTCCGGGACTAGCGGGGGGCCGTTCCGGGGAGCTGTTTTTT. It specifies CASVRPGLAGGRSGELFF. The chain couples TRBV19 to TRBJ2-2, with TRBD2 identical over 15 bases. The CDR3 has 18 residues. With V trimmed by 8 bases and J by 6 bases, 13 bases remained unmatched. Germline V lookup: CDR1 LNHDA, CDR2 SQIVND (reference sequence).

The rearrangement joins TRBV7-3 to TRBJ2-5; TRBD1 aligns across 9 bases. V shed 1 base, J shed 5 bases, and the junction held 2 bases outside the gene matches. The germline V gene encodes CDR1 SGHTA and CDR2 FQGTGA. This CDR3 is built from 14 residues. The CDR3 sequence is CASSLRTGDETQYF. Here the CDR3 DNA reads TGTGCCAGCAGCTTAAGGACAGGGGACGAGACCCAGTACTTC.

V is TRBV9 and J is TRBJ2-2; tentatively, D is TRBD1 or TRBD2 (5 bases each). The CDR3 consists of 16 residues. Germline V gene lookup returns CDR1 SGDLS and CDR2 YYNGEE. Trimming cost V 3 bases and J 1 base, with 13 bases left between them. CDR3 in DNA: TGTGCCAGCAGCGGGGCAGGGAGCTTGAACACCGGGGAGCTGTTTTTT. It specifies CASSGAGSLNTGELFF.

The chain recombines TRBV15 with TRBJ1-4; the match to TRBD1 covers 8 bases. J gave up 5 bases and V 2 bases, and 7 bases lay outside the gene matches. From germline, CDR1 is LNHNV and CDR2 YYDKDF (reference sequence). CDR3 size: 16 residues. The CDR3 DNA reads TGTGCCACCAGCAGACGCGCAGGACAGGGCAATGAAAAACTGTTTTTT. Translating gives CATSRRAGQGNEKLFF.

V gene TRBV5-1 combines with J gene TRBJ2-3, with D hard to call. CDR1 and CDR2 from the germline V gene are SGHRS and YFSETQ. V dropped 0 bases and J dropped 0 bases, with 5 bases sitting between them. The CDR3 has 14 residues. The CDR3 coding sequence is TGCGCCAGCAGCTTGGGATCTAGCACAGATACGCAGTATTTT. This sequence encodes CASSLGSSTDTQYF.